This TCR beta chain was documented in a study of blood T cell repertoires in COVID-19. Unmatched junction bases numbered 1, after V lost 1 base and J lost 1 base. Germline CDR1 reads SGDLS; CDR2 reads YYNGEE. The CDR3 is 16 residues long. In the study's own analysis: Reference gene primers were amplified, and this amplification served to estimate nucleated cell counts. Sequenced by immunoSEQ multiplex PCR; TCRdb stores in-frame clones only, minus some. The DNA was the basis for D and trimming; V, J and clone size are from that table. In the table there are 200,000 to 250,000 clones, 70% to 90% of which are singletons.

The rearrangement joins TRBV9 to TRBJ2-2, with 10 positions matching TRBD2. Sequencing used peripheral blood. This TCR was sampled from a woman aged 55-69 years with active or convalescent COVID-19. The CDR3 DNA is TGTGCCAGCAGCGTAAGCGGGAGGGGGAACACCGGGGAGCTGTTTTTT. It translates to CASSVSGRGNTGELFF.